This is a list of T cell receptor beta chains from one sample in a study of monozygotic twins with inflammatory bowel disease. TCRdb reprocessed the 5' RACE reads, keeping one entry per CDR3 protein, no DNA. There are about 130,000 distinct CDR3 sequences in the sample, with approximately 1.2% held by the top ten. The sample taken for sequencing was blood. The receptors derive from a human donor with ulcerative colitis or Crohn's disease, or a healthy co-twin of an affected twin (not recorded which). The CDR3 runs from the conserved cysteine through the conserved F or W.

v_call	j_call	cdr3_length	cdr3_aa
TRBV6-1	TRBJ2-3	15	CASTDAAARGDTQYF
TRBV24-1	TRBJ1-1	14	CATRGTGENTEAFF
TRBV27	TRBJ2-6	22	CASSYRAITGGATISRANVLTF
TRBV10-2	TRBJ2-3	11	CASRLTDTQYF
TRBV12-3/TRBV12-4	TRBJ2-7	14	CASSLGSYHYEQYF
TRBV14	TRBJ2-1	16	CASSHAFWTVENEQFF
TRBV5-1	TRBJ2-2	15	CASSLDRTNTGELFF
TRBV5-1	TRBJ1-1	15	CASSTMLSSNTEAFF
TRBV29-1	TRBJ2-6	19	CSVEEGDRSYSSGANVLTF
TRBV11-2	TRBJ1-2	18	CASSPLVQGTAPNYGYTF
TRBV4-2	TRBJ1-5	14	CASSQDPELGPQHF
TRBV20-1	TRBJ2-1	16	CSASAASGGSYNEQFF
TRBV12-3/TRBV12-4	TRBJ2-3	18	CASSLRGPSPKSTDTQYF
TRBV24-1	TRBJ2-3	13	CATRQGVTDTQYF
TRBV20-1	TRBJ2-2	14	CSARAGGGTGELFF
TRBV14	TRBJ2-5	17	CASSQLRGLAGTETQYF
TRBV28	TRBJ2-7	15	CASSDLTRASYEQYF
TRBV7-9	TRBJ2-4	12	CASSWNGDIQYF
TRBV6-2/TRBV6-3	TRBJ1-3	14	CASSPRRAGNTIYF
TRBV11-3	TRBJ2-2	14	CASSPAGGPGELFF
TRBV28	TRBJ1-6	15	CASSQWTGNNSPLHF
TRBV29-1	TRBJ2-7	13	CSVVQGRSYEQYF
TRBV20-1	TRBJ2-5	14	CSAHPGTQSGDQYF
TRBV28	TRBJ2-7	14	CASRPTGGPYEQYF
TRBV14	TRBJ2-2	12	CASSQYTGELFF
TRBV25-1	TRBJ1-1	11	CASRTKQGAFF
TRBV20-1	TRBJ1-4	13	CSARTGDYEKLFF
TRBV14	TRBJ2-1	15	CASSQEGSAKNEQFF
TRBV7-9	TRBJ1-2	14	CASSVRELNYGYTF
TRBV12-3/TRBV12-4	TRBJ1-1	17	CASSWGTREIVNTEAFF
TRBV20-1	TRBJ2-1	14	CSAPMGGTKNEQFF
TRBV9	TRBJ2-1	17	CASSPIHSTVVYNEQFF
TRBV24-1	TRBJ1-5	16	CATSEPGQGTGQPQHF
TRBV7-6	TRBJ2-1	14	CASSLELDVGGQFF
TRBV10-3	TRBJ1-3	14	CARNRQSSGNTIYF
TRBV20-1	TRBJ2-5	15	CSARAFDRVVETQYF
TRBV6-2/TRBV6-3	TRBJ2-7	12	CASSPFPYEQYF
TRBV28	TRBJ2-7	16	CASSIWTSGSPYEQYF
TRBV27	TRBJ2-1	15	CASSLYQRGHNEQFF
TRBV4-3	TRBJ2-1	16	CASSQDSLAGYNEQFF
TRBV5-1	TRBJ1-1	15	CASSLAGDLNTEAFF
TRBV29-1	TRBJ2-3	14	CSVFSGRATDTQYF
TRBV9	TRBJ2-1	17	CASSLYPGSSGNVEQFF
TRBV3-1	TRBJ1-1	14	CASSPNARNTEAFF
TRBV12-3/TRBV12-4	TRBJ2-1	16	CASSGETSGYYNEQFF
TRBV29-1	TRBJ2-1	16	CSVEDRFLERANEQFF
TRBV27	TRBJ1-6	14	CASRPRTRNSPLHF
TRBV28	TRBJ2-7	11	CASSLLTEQYF
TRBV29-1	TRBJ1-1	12	CSVTGWATEAFF
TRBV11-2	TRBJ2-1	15	CASSLAREWYNEQFF